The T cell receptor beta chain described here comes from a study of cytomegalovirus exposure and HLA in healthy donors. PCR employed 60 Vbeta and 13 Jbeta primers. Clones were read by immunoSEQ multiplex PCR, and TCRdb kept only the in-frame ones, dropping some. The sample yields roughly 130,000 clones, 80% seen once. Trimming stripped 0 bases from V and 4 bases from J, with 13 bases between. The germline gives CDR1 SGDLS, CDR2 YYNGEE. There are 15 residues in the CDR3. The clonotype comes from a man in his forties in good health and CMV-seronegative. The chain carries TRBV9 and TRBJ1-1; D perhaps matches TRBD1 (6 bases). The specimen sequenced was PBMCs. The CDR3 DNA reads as TGTGCCAGCAGCGTAGGGGGAAGGGGGACCACTGAAGCTTTCTTT. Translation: CASSVGGRGTTEAFF.